This T cell receptor (beta chain) stems from a study of blood T cell repertoires in COVID-19. For the study at large: The United States, Italy and Spain were the sources of the acute and convalescent COVID-19 samples.

The table came from immunoSEQ multiplex PCR; TCRdb's copy has only in-frame clones and leaves some out. Here the sample spans about 56,000 clones, 75% to 90% being singletons. The trim removed 5 bases at V and 1 base at J, leaving 4 bases unmatched. CDR1 is SGHTA, CDR2 FQGNSA, per germline. This CDR3 contains 14 residues. This TCR derives from a woman aged 55 to 70 with COVID-19, enrolled during active disease. This rearrangement joins TRBV7-2 to TRBJ1-1; TRBD1 agrees at 7 bases. Specimen: peripheral blood. The CDR3 nucleotides are TGTGCCAGCAGCCCCCGGACAGGGAACACTGAAGCTTTCTTT. Protein: CASSPRTGNTEAFF.